The 19 T cell receptor beta chains reported below all come from one sample, sequenced in a study of T cells in Graves' hyperthyroidism and ophthalmopathy. Amplification of TCR beta CDR3 regions used RNA as the template. In the first-round RT-PCR of the TCR CDR3, the HTBI primer set was used. One entry per CDR3 protein, called by TCRdb with MiXCR from the multiplex PCR reads. The profile shows hundreds of thousands of distinct CDR3 sequences, roughly an eighth of them singletons. Sequencing input: blood. Receptor source: a middle-aged woman with Graves' ophthalmopathy.

This clonotype came up many times. J is TRBJ2-2 and V is TRBV11-2; TRBD1 agrees at 8 bases. There are 15 residues in the CDR3. The V gene end was trimmed by 1 base and the J gene end by 5 bases; junction bases not matched to a gene: 3. CDR1 and CDR2 (germline): SGHAT, FQNNGV. The CDR3 bases are TGTGCCAGCAGCTTAGGACGGACAGGGACCGGGGAGCTGTTTTTT. Translation: CASSLGRTGTGELFF.

This clonotype showed up many times. This chain joins TRBV6-1 and TRBJ1-1, with D tentatively TRBD1 (5 bases). Germline V gives CDR1 MNHNS, CDR2 SASEGT. V was clipped by 6 bases and J by 7 bases, with 12 bases between them. This CDR3 has 12 residues. The CDR3 sequence: CASSSPRGEAFF. The CDR3 coding sequence is TGTGCCAGCAGCTCCCCAAGGGGTGAAGCTTTCTTT.

There are a few counts of this clonotype. The chain recombines TRBV2 with TRBJ1-5, with D possibly TRBD1 on 6 matching bases. Trimming left V 7 bases short and J 1 base short, with 14 bases between. Germline loops: CDR1 SNHLY, CDR2 FYNNEI. The CDR3 is 15 residues long. DNA of the CDR3: TGTGCCAGCAAGGGCAGGGGCCAGAGCAATCAGCCCCAGCATTTT. Translated: CASKGRGQSNQPQHF.

Many counts were recorded for this clonotype. V usage is TRBV6-2 or TRBV6-3 and J usage is TRBJ2-5, with D tentatively TRBD1 (6 bases). Germline loops: CDR1 MNHEY, CDR2 SVGEGT. The length of the CDR3 is 15 residues. V dropped 5 bases and J dropped 5 bases, with 18 bases sitting between them. CDR3 loop: CASSKSGQWVETQYF. The CDR3 DNA follows: TGTGCCAGCAGTAAATCGGGACAATGGGTGGAGACCCAGTACTTC.

The V and J genes are TRBV18 and TRBJ1-2; D is uncertain. The CDR3 is 13 amino acids. Germline CDR1 KGHSH, CDR2 LQKENI. V dropped 2 bases and J dropped 3 bases, with 7 bases sitting between them. The CDR3 loop is CASSPIGDYGYTF. The DNA of the CDR3 is TGTGCCAGCTCACCAATTGGAGACTATGGCTACACCTTC. Using reference TRBV18 and TRBJ1-2 for the parts outside the CDR3, the full variable domain is NAGVMQNPRHLVRRRGQEARLRCSPMKGHSHVYWYRQLPEEGLKFMVYLQKENIIDESGMPKERFSAEFPKEGPSILRIQQVVRGDSAAYFCASSPIGDYGYTFGSGTRLTVV.

This clonotype was recorded at least ten times. V and J are TRBV11-2 and TRBJ1-2; D is ambiguous. Germline assignment: CDR1 SGHAT and CDR2 FQNNGV. Trimming took 4 bases from V and 3 from J, leaving 24 bases between them. The CDR3 runs to 18 residues. The CDR3 here is CASSSLRKGGPVDYGYTF. CDR3 nucleotide sequence: TGTGCCAGCAGCTCCCTGCGGAAGGGCGGACCTGTGGACTATGGCTACACCTTC.

Here the CDR3 DNA reads TGTGCCAGCAGCTTAGAAGGGGTCCACACCATATATTTT. Its translation: CASSLEGVHTIYF. This chain connects TRBV7-9 to TRBJ1-3; maybe TRBD1 (5 bases). Trimming left V 1 base short and J 8 bases short, with 9 bases between. Germline lookup yields CDR1 SEHNR and CDR2 FQNEAQ (reference sequence). The CDR3 spans 13 residues.

This clonotype was detected many times. The chain has TRBV2 and TRBJ2-1; 9 bases align to TRBD2. The V gene's germline CDR1 is SNHLY and CDR2 FYNNEI. CDR3 length equals 18 residues. Germline trimming cut 0 bases from V and 5 bases from J; bases unmatched to any gene: 11. This CDR3 is CASSEALLAGYLDNEQFF. The CDR3 DNA sequence: TGTGCCAGCAGTGAAGCGTTGCTAGCGGGATATTTGGACAATGAGCAGTTCTTC.

The chain joins TRBV20-1 to TRBJ1-1, with TRBD1 matching over 9 bases. The germline gives CDR1 DFQATT, CDR2 SNEGSKA (reference sequence). The ends lost 6 bases at V and 2 bases at J; junction bases unmatched: 4. This CDR3 has 13 residues. As DNA, the CDR3 is TGCAGTGCCCCGGACAGGGGAAACACTGAAGCTTTCTTT. Protein: CSAPDRGNTEAFF.

The chain employs TRBV30 and TRBJ2-3; weak D call: TRBD1 (6 bases). Germline CDR1 reads GTSNPN; CDR2 reads SVGIG (reference sequence). The CDR3 has 12 residues. The V gene lost 8 bases and the J gene lost 2 bases, with 11 bases spanning the gap. CDR3 sequence: CAGGGYTDTQYF. In DNA form, the CDR3 reads TGTGCCGGGGGCGGGTACACAGATACGCAGTATTTT. Supplemented by reference TRBV30 and TRBJ2-3, the full variable domain reads SQTIHQWPATLVQPVGSPLSLECTVEGTSNPNLYWYRQAAGRGLQLLFYSVGIGQISSEVPQNLSASRPQDRQFILSSKKLLLSDSGFYLCAGGGYTDTQYFGPGTRLTVL.

This clonotype was detected ten times or more. CDR3 coding DNA: TGTGCCAGCAGCCACACCGGGACATCCGAGCAGTACTTC. Residues: CASSHTGTSEQYF. The chain combines TRBV14 with TRBJ2-7, with D possibly being TRBD1 (6 bases). In germline, CDR1 is SGHDN, CDR2 FVKESK. V dropped 3 bases and J dropped 6 bases, with 12 bases sitting between them. This CDR3 has 13 amino acids. The entire variable domain, with the rest obtained from reference TRBV14 and TRBJ2-7, is as follows: EAGVTQFPSHSVIEKGQTVTLRCDPISGHDNLYWYRRVMGKEIKFLLHFVKESKQDESGMPNNRFLAERTGGTYSTLKVQPAELEDSGVYFCASSHTGTSEQYFGPGTRLTVT.

The table lists this clonotype with many counts. The chain joins TRBV27 to TRBJ2-1, with TRBD2 identical over 16 bases. J lost 7 bases, V lost 5 bases, and 14 bases had no gene match. Germline loops: CDR1 MNHEY, CDR2 SMNVEV (reference sequence). The CDR3 loop spans 19 amino acids. This CDR3 reads CASSGYGTSGRAIYNEQFF. Here the CDR3 DNA reads TGTGCCAGCAGTGGTTATGGGACTAGCGGGAGGGCAATTTATAATGAGCAGTTCTTC.

This clonotype was counted ten times or more. The chain recombines TRBV7-2 with TRBJ1-4; D is uncertain. Germline V gene sequence: CDR1 SGHTA, CDR2 FQGNSA. The CDR3 has 17 residues. The V end was cut by 0 bases, the J end by 8 bases, with 19 bases between. CDR3 residues: CASSLASGGQSREKLFF. CDR3 DNA sequence: TGTGCCAGCAGCTTAGCTTCCGGTGGGCAATCGCGGGAAAAACTGTTTTTT.

This clonotype was picked up many times. The chain uses TRBV2 and TRBJ2-6; D remains unclear. The V and J ends lost 4 bases and 0 bases respectively, with 10 bases between them. The CDR3 is 16 residues long. CDR1 is SNHLY and CDR2 is FYNNEI in the germline V gene. CDR3 protein: CASSVGRSSGANVLTF. In DNA form, the CDR3 reads TGTGCCAGCAGTGTCGGACGGAGCTCTGGGGCCAACGTCCTGACTTTC.

This clonotype was counted ten times or more. The V and J genes are TRBV2 and TRBJ1-1; 9 bases agree with TRBD1. The CDR3 runs 16 residues. CDR1 is SNHLY and CDR2 is FYNNEI in the germline V gene. V was clipped by 5 bases and J by 1 base; unmatched bases: 8. The CDR3 DNA reads as TGTGCCAGCAGTCTCCACTGGACAGGGGAGAACACTGAAGCTTTCTTT. The encoded protein is CASSLHWTGENTEAFF.

This clonotype was detected ten times or more. The V call is TRBV7-2, the J call TRBJ2-3, with D perhaps TRBD2 (6 bases). V gave up 2 bases and J gave up 1 base, with 10 bases separating them. This CDR3 spans 15 amino acids. Germline V CDR1 and CDR2: SGHTA, FQGNSA. The CDR3 is CASSLTSSGTDTQYF. CDR3 bases: TGTGCCAGCAGCTTAACTAGCTCGGGCACAGATACGCAGTATTTT. Together with reference TRBV7-2 and TRBJ2-3, the CDR3 gives the full variable domain: GAGVSQSPSNKVTEKGKDVELRCDPISGHTALYWYRQSLGQGLEFLIYFQGNSAPDKSGLPSDRFSAERTGGSVSTLTIQRTQQEDSAVYLCASSLTSSGTDTQYFGPGTRLTVL.

This clonotype was observed many times. The rearrangement links TRBV15 to TRBJ2-1, with 8 bases that match TRBD1. The ends lost 7 bases at V and 10 bases at J; junction bases unmatched: 6. CDR1 LNHNV and CDR2 YYDKDF come from the germline V gene (reference sequence). The CDR3 loop spans 12 amino acids. CDR3 amino acids: CATNKDRGEQFF. DNA of the CDR3: TGTGCCACCAACAAAGACAGGGGCGAGCAGTTCTTC.

This clonotype was seen ten or more times. This chain joins TRBV7-9 and TRBJ2-1, with TRBD1 as a possible D gene (6 bases). Trimming took off 4 bases at V and 7 bases at J, with 17 bases between the two ends. The germline gives CDR1 SEHNR, CDR2 FQNEAQ (reference sequence). The CDR3 runs 15 residues. The CDR3 sequence is CASSSRNRARNEQFF. For the CDR3, the DNA is TGTGCCAGCAGCTCCAGAAACAGGGCGCGGAATGAGCAGTTCTTC.

This clonotype was observed at least ten times. V usage is TRBV12-3 or TRBV12-4 and J usage is TRBJ1-2; tentative D call: TRBD1 (6 bases). Between the trimmed V and J ends, which lost 5 bases and 8 bases, there was a span of 12 bases. This CDR3 has 12 residues. This CDR3 reads CASSGQQLGYTF. In DNA, the CDR3 is TGTGCCAGCAGTGGACAGCAATTGGGCTACACCTTC.